These 26 T cell receptor beta chains originate from one sample sequenced in a study of PD-1 blockade in classical Hodgkin lymphoma. Autologous stem cell transplantation was followed by relapse in every patient, and brentuximab vedotin exposure varied. CD8+ T cells were isolated from thawed PBMCs by magnetic negative selection. Repertoires were generated with immunoSEQ multiplex PCR, while TCRdb's copy carries only in-frame clones and drops some. The data show approximately 2,800 clones, 70% to 75% seen once. Sequencing used CD8+ T cells from blood, obtained at baseline. The receptor set was obtained from a human donor with classical Hodgkin lymphoma.

This rearrangement joins TRBV19 to TRBJ1-1; the D is unclear. The CDR3 is made up of 13 amino acids. The V end was cut by 7 bases, the J end by 4 bases, with 13 bases between. In germline, CDR1 is LNHDA, CDR2 SQIVND (reference sequence). The CDR3 DNA is TGTGCCAGTACCTATGGGCAGGTCACTGAAGCTTTCTTT. It codes for CASTYGQVTEAFF.

V and J are TRBV7-9 and TRBJ2-1; 7 bases are a match to TRBD1. The CDR3 extends over 19 amino acids. After removal of 7 bases from V and 2 bases from J, the junction contained 20 bases not matched to a gene. Per germline, CDR1 SEHNR and CDR2 FQNEAQ (reference sequence). The CDR3 bases are TGTGCCAGCACCGATCAAAGCTTGGCAGGGGGTTCGGCCTACAATGAGCAGTTCTTC. It specifies CASTDQSLAGGSAYNEQFF.

In the case of this clone: The junction departs from germline at one end; a sequencing error may be responsible. The chain employs TRBV5-5 and TRBJ2-7; possibly TRBD1 or TRBD2 for D (5 bases each). The germline V gene has CDR1 SGHKS and CDR2 YYEKEE (reference sequence). The CDR3 contains 15 residues. CDR3 bases: TGTGCCAGAAGCTTGGCCGTGGGGGAAAGCTACGAGCAGTACTTC. This encodes CARSLAVGESYEQYF. Combining the CDR3 with reference TRBV5-5 and TRBJ2-7 gives the whole variable domain DAGVTQSPTHLIKTRGQQVTLRCSPISGHKSVSWYQQVLGQGPQFIFQYYEKEERGRGNFPDRFSARQFPNYSSELNVNALLLGDSALYLCARSLAVGESYEQYFGPGTRLTVT.

This clone has a single count. The chain employs TRBV5-5 and TRBJ1-6; TRBD1 matches at 11 bases. CDR1 is SGHKS, CDR2 YYEKEE, per germline (reference sequence). CDR3 length: 16 amino acids. V dropped 3 bases and J dropped 6; count of bases not matched to a gene: 5. The CDR3 loop reads CASSSGTGGGNSPLHF. CDR3 coding DNA: TGTGCCAGCAGCTCCGGGACAGGGGGAGGTAATTCACCCCTCCACTTT.

The chain is built from TRBV7-9 and TRBJ2-1; 9 positions match TRBD1. CDR1 is SEHNR and CDR2 is FQNEAQ in the germline V gene (reference sequence). V shed 5 bases, J shed 4 bases, and the junction held 9 bases outside the gene matches. This CDR3 comprises 16 residues. In DNA, the CDR3 is TGTGCCAGCAGCGATACAGGGGGCGCTTTTTACAATGAGCAGTTCTTC. The encoded protein is CASSDTGGAFYNEQFF.

This clone was counted only a few times. The genes are TRBV4-2 and TRBJ1-2; 10 nucleotides line up with TRBD1. After removal of 1 base from V and 3 bases from J, the junction contained 8 bases not matched to a gene. The CDR3 length is 17 residues. Germline values: CDR1 LGHNA, CDR2 YNFKEQ. CDR3 nucleotide sequence: TGTGCCAGCAGCCAAGCCGGGACAGGGGTTCGGGACTATGGCTACACCTTC. Translating gives CASSQAGTGVRDYGYTF.

This clone is judged medium-sized. This chain uses TRBV9 with TRBJ2-1, with D possibly TRBD2 on 5 matching bases. The CDR3 sequence is 13 residues long. The V gene lost 0 bases and the J gene lost 9 bases, with 10 bases spanning the gap. CDR1 is SGDLS and CDR2 is YYNGEE in the germline V gene. As DNA, the CDR3 is TGTGCCAGCAGCGTAGGGGGTCGGGGTGAGCAGTTCTTC. This codes for CASSVGGRGEQFF.

This clone showed up just a few times. V is TRBV19 and J is TRBJ1-1; D is unresolved. Trimming cost V 6 bases and J 1 base, with 9 bases left between them. The CDR3 is made up of 13 amino acids. Germline CDR1 reads LNHDA; CDR2 reads SQIVND (reference sequence). This CDR3 is CASSFNKNTEAFF. The CDR3 DNA reads TGTGCCAGTAGCTTCAACAAGAACACTGAAGCTTTCTTT.

The rearrangement uses TRBV19 and TRBJ1-6; 8 nucleotides align to TRBD1. Germline V gives CDR1 LNHDA, CDR2 SQIVND (reference sequence). The junction had 17 bases not matched to a gene; V was cut back by 9 bases and J by 7 bases. This CDR3 contains 17 residues. CDR3 sequence reads: CASGSRDRTQLNSPLHF. The CDR3 DNA is TGTGCCAGCGGATCCCGGGACAGGACTCAGTTAAATTCACCCCTCCACTTT. The variable domain in full, with the rest retrieved from reference TRBV19 and TRBJ1-6, is DGGITQSPKYLFRKEGQNVTLSCEQNLNHDAMYWYRQDPGQGLRLIYYSQIVNDFQKGDIAEGYSVSREKKESFPLTVTSAQKNPTAFYLCASGSRDRTQLNSPLHFGNGTRLTVT.

This chain links TRBV27 with TRBJ2-7; 9 nucleotides line up with TRBD1. Germline CDR1 is MNHEY and CDR2 is SMNVEV (reference sequence). The CDR3 runs 14 residues. The V and J ends lost 5 bases and 4 bases, in that order; junction bases with no gene match: 6. The CDR3 DNA follows: TGTGCCAGCAGTCCCCGGGACAGGGTATACGAGCAGTACTTC. Translation: CASSPRDRVYEQYF.

This clone turned up a few times. This chain joins TRBV27 and TRBJ1-5; 7 bases align to TRBD1. After removal of 1 base from V and 3 bases from J, the junction contained 3 bases not matched to a gene. This CDR3 spans 15 amino acids. Germline V lookup: CDR1 MNHEY, CDR2 SMNVEV (reference sequence). The CDR3 DNA is TGTGCCAGCAGTTTATTTGGGACAGACAATCAGCCCCAGCATTTT. As protein: CASSLFGTDNQPQHF.

This chain connects TRBV9 to TRBJ2-1; TRBD1 or TRBD2 may be the D gene (5 bases each). There are 14 residues in the CDR3. V gave up 4 bases and J gave up 8 bases, with 16 bases separating them. Germline assignment: CDR1 SGDLS and CDR2 YYNGEE. CDR3 bases: TGTGCCAGCAGCCCCGGGGACCGCTGGGATGAGCAGTTCTTC. It specifies CASSPGDRWDEQFF.

By proportion, this clone is medium-sized. The J gene is TRBJ2-1, the V gene TRBV7-3; no clear D. The CDR3 extends over 12 amino acids. V was trimmed by 5 bases and J by 5 bases, leaving 7 bases between them. Germline V gene lookup returns CDR1 SGHTA and CDR2 FQGTGA. The CDR3 loop reads CASSGWDNEQFF. CDR3 sequence (DNA): TGTGCCAGCAGCGGGTGGGACAATGAGCAGTTCTTC.

The chain employs TRBV11-3 and TRBJ2-7, with 9 nucleotides matching TRBD1. The germline V gene encodes CDR1 SGHNT and CDR2 YENEEA. Trimming removed 4 bases from V and 6 bases from J; junction bases left unmatched: 10. The CDR3 sequence is 15 residues long. In DNA form, the CDR3 reads TGTGCCAGCAGCTCCCACAGGGGGCTCGGTGGCGAGCAGTACTTC. Its translation is CASSSHRGLGGEQYF.

The chain is built from TRBV7-6 and TRBJ2-1; D remains unclear. The CDR3 is made up of 14 amino acids. Germline assignment: CDR1 SGHVS and CDR2 FNYEAQ. V lost 0 bases and J lost 6, with 9 bases in between. The CDR3 loop is CASSLARNSNEQFF. CDR3 sequence (DNA): TGTGCCAGCAGCTTAGCACGTAATAGCAATGAGCAGTTCTTC.

The chain carries TRBV5-1 and TRBJ2-1; 11 nucleotides line up with TRBD2. The CDR3 is 14 residues long. The V segment lost 5 bases and the J segment 8 bases; nucleotides outside the gene matches: 6. Germline assignment: CDR1 SGHRS and CDR2 YFSETQ. Written as DNA, the CDR3 is TGCGCCAGCAGTTATAGCGGGGGGGCAGATGAGCAGTTCTTC. Its protein product is CASSYSGGADEQFF.

This clone has only a few counts. This chain connects TRBV4-3 to TRBJ2-1; 8 nucleotides line up with TRBD1. Germline CDR1 is LGHNA and CDR2 is YSLEER. This CDR3 has 16 amino acids. With 0 bases clipped from V and 7 bases from J, the junction kept 8 bases outside the gene matches. The CDR3, as DNA: TGCGCCAGCAGCCAAGACGGCGCAGGGGGCAGGAATGAGCAGTTCTTC. Its translation: CASSQDGAGGRNEQFF.

J is TRBJ1-1 and V is TRBV5-6; no clear D. The length of the CDR3 is 17 residues. Germline-derived CDR1 and CDR2 are SGHDT and YYEEEE. The V end lost 0 bases, the J end lost 3 bases, and 18 bases lay between the germline ends. CDR3 nucleotides: TGTGCCAGCAGCTTGGCCCGGGAGGGCGATGGGGACACTGAAGCTTTCTTT. Translating it yields CASSLAREGDGDTEAFF.

This clone was found once. This chain uses TRBV13 with TRBJ1-2; a weak D match, TRBD1 (5 bases). Trimming took 8 bases from V and 2 from J, leaving 18 bases between them. The CDR3 has 15 amino acids. Germline V gene sequence: CDR1 PRHDT, CDR2 FYEKMQ (reference sequence). Here the CDR3 DNA reads TGTGCCAGCGTAAGCCAGGGAAGTTTGAACTATGGCTACACCTTC. Its protein product is CASVSQGSLNYGYTF.

The rearrangement joins TRBV7-9 to TRBJ2-5; 9 bases fit TRBD2. Germline V gene sequence: CDR1 SEHNR, CDR2 FQNEAQ (reference sequence). The CDR3 is 14 residues long. J was trimmed by 5 bases and V by 4 bases; bases with no gene match: 5. CDR3 nucleotides: TGTGCCAGCAGCTCGCGGGGGGGCTGGGAGACCCAGTACTTC. It encodes CASSSRGGWETQYF.

This clone was counted a few times. V usage is TRBV7-2 and J usage is TRBJ2-3; D gene uncertain. The CDR3 is 14 amino acids. CDR1 and CDR2 from the germline V gene are SGHTA and FQGNSA. V was pared by 1 base and J by 1 base, with 6 bases between. This CDR3 is CASSLVLGTDTQYF. CDR3 in DNA: TGTGCCAGCAGCTTAGTGCTGGGCACAGATACGCAGTATTTT.

J is TRBJ2-3 and V is TRBV7-8; 14 positions match TRBD2. Trimming at V came to 5 bases and at J to 3 bases, leaving 13 bases not matched to a gene. The germline gives CDR1 SGHVS, CDR2 FQNEAQ. The CDR3 sequence is 19 residues long. CDR3 in DNA: TGTGCCAGCAGCCCGCCCGGGACTAGCGGGGGAGTGAGTACAGATACGCAGTATTTT. It yields the protein CASSPPGTSGGVSTDTQYF.

The V call is TRBV6-5, the J call TRBJ2-1; D gene ambiguous. Deletions cut 2 bases from V and 4 bases from J, with 6 bases between. CDR3 length equals 13 residues. Germline lookup yields CDR1 MNHEY and CDR2 SVGAGI. This CDR3 reads CASSYAGYNEQFF. The CDR3 DNA sequence: TGTGCCAGCAGTTACGCCGGGTACAATGAGCAGTTCTTC.

This sequence joins TRBV5-6 and TRBJ2-5; no firm D call. V dropped 0 bases and J dropped 2 bases, with 5 bases sitting between them. CDR1 is SGHDT and CDR2 is YYEEEE in the germline V gene. The CDR3 length is 13 residues. The CDR3 spells CASSLVEQETQYF. Written as DNA, the CDR3 is TGTGCCAGCAGCTTGGTAGAGCAAGAGACCCAGTACTTC. Together with reference TRBV5-6 and TRBJ2-5, the CDR3 gives the full variable domain: DAGVTQSPTHLIKTRGQQVTLRCSPKSGHDTVSWYQQALGQGPQFIFQYYEEEERQRGNFPDRFSGHQFPNYSSELNVNALLLGDSALYLCASSLVEQETQYFGPGTRLLVL.

The chain couples TRBV7-1 to TRBJ2-1; unclear D gene. TRBV7-1 is noted as an ORF with a role that remains uncertain. This CDR3 spans 12 amino acids. With 5 bases removed from V and 5 bases from J, the gap between germline ends came to 7 bases. CDR3 in DNA: TGTGCCAGCAGCGGGTGGGACAATGAGCAGTTCTTC. Translated, it gives CASSGWDNEQFF.

V gene TRBV28 combines with J gene TRBJ1-4; D unresolved. Germline V CDR1 and CDR2: MDHEN, SYDVKM. This CDR3 comprises 14 residues. V gave up 3 bases and J gave up 6 bases, with 11 bases separating them. In DNA, the CDR3 is TGTGCCAGCAGTTTCGCCGCTATAGATGAAAAACTGTTTTTT. Encoded protein: CASSFAAIDEKLFF.